This T cell receptor beta chain appears in the sequencing data of a study of blood T cell repertoires in COVID-19. Authors' analysis steps: From reference gene primer amplification, estimates of nucleated cell counts were derived. Libraries were prepared by immunoSEQ multiplex PCR; TCRdb keeps only in-frame clonotypes and omits some of them. The DNA gave D and trimming, while V, J and clone size come from that table. Altogether 150,000 or so clones are present, 87% being singletons, with the ten largest covering 4%. Per germline, CDR1 SGHRS and CDR2 YFSETQ. The CDR3 has 15 amino acids. J was trimmed by 6 bases and V by 0 bases; bases with no gene match: 9. A case of COVID-19 had been met by exposed participants within 2 weeks before study entry.

The sequenced material came from PBMCs or T cells enriched from blood (not recorded which). The rearrangement joins TRBV5-1 to TRBJ2-7; 7 bases line up with TRBD1. The source of this sequence is a woman aged 40 to 50 who had been exposed to COVID-19. The CDR3 sequence: CASSLAPGQNFEQYF. Written as DNA, the CDR3 is TGCGCCAGCAGCTTGGCCCCGGGACAGAATTTCGAGCAGTACTTC.